This T cell receptor beta chain was identified during a study of massively parallel sequencing of T cell beta chains (dated 2009 in TCRdb). General notes on the study: The study profiled human TCR beta CDR3 diversity in peripheral blood using 5'-RACE, Illumina short-read sequencing and a dedicated short-read assembly strategy.

TCRdb records Illumina Genome Analyzer II as the sequencer. A RACE product of about 520 bp was obtained after two rounds of nested PCR with TRBC1/TRBC2-specific primers and was gel-purified. First-strand cDNA was made with a TRBC-specific primer plus a template-switching oligonucleotide, which provided a 5' anchor for RACE. Because the RACE amplicon was too long for direct short-read sequencing, the RACE amplicon was concatemerized by ligation and sheared by sonication. PAGE was used to isolate a size fraction of 100 to 300 bp, and that fraction then underwent shotgun sequencing on the Illumina platform. Separate runs on an Illumina GAII yielded 18.8 million 36-nt reads and 21.7 million 50-nt single-end reads. The published analysis was carried out like this. iSSAKE, run with parameters -m 15, -o 2 and -r 0.7, was used to assemble the pooled roughly 41 million reads. Seeds for the de novo CDR3 beta assemblies came from reads aligning to the ends of Ensembl TRBV gene predictions that carried unmatched junctional bases. Clonotype abundance was estimated from the count of matching assembled contigs rather than from raw read depth. Of the assembled clonotypes, about 2,100 (roughly 6%) had in-frame stop codons and were removed, leaving about 35,000 productive clonotypes. Sanger sequencing of cloned RACE products gave 250 to 350 unique TCR sequences, and approximately 70% of them were also found in the Illumina assembly. The public sequencing data were trimmed at Q25 with fastp and processed into clonotypes with MiXCR by TCRdb, which kept only in-frame beta chains. Merged by CDR3 protein, the rows form single entries marked with the most common genes and DNA. For this entry, the V and J calls and clone size follow TCRdb and not the study's own pipeline. Present in this sample are approximately 4,000 distinct CDR3 sequences, around two fifths of which were seen just once. The top ten constitute roughly 3% of the sample.

With respect to this clonotype: No antigen is known for it. No qualities accompany the bases; no much larger clone lies one base away.

Results and caveats for the whole study, not just this receptor: Since the RNA was pooled from many donors, the results show population-average clonotype abundance and not the repertoire of any individual. CDR3 beta length spanned 21 to 81 nucleotides, with a peak at 45 nucleotides. Across the roughly 37,000 distinct clonotypes, single-copy clonotypes accounted for 60% to 80% of clonotypes yet represented only roughly 18% of assemblies. Most clonotypes (about 70% of the roughly 35,000) were supported by a single sequence read, which could in principle inflate apparent diversity. Usage of TRBV genes spanned from under 0.012% for TRBV17 up to about 25% for TRBV20-1, while TRBJ usage spanned from around 1.5% for TRBJ2-6 up to roughly 17% for TRBJ2-1. Only roughly 23,000 (around 70%) of the clonotypes could be assigned a unique TRBV gene. In subsampling, clonotype counts increased linearly with read number, which indicated that sequencing depth was far from saturation. The reported gene usage frequencies may have been skewed by preferential PCR amplification of some TRBV and TRBJ sequences.

The donor pool was composed of approximately 400 males and around 170 females, all aged about 18 to 45 years. From 150 to 200 liters of pooled peripheral blood, peripheral leukocyte polyA+ RNA was isolated. A commercial mRNA preparation from normal human peripheral blood leukocytes pooled from more than 500 individuals was used as the starting material. Counted from cysteine to phenylalanine, this CDR3 has 15 amino acids. Just the 45-base CDR3 DNA is kept, in frame starting at base 1. Compared with germline, V lacks 3 bases and J lacks 0 bases; bases without a gene match: 4. As encoded in the germline V gene, CDR1 is SGHDN while CDR2 is FVKESK.

Sequencing was performed on commercial RNA from peripheral blood pooled from many donors. This TCR was recovered from a pool of human donors in good health; the sample was commercial RNA pooled from many donors. The chain is assembled from TRBV14 and TRBJ1-1, with 7 middle bases fitting TRBD1. The CDR3 corresponds to CASSHLGQLNTEAFF. The nucleotide sequence is given as TGTGCCAGCAGCCACCTGGGACAGTTGAACACTGAAGCTTTCTTT.